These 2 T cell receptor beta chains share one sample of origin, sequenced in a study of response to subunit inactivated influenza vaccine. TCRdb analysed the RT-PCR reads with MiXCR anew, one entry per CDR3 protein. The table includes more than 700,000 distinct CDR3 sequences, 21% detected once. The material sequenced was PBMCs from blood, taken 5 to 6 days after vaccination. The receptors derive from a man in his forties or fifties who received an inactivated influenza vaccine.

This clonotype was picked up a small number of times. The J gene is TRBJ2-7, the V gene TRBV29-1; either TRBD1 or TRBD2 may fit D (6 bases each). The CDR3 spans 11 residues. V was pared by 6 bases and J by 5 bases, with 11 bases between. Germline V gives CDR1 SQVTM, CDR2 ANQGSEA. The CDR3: CSVEGENEQYF. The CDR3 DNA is TGCAGCGTGGAGGGGGAAAACGAGCAGTACTTC.

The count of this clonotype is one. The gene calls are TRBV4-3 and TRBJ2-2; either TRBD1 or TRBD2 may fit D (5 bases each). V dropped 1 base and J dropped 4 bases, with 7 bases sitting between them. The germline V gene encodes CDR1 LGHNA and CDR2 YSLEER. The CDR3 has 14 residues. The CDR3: CASSQVGATGELFF. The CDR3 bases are TGCGCCAGCAGCCAAGTCGGGGCCACCGGGGAGCTGTTTTTT.